The 27 T cell receptor beta chains in this list originate from one sample, sequenced in a study of blood T cells in healthy people across ages. The use of a sample-barcoded 5' primer and a J-beta primer mix characterized a second PCR of about 7 to 12 cycles. TCRdb recomputed calls from the 5' RACE reads with MiXCR, one row per CDR3 protein. This sample has approximately 880,000 distinct CDR3 sequences, with roughly 52% found just once. Sample: blood. These receptors all stem from a man between 25 and 39 years old in good health.

This sequence joins TRBV30 and TRBJ2-7; 7 positions agree with TRBD2. The CDR3 is 13 amino acids. Germline-derived CDR1 and CDR2 are GTSNPN and SVGIG (reference sequence). The ends lost 2 bases at V and 4 bases at J; junction bases unmatched: 5. The CDR3 bases are TGTGCCTGGAGTCTCCTGGGGGGGTACGAGCAGTACTTC. This codes for CAWSLLGGYEQYF.

In its sample, this clonotype was seen a few times. The gene calls are TRBV20-1 and TRBJ2-1; D is undetermined. The V end lost 8 bases, the J end lost 4 bases, and 12 bases lay between the germline ends. Looked up from germline, CDR1 is DFQATT and CDR2 is SNEGSKA (reference sequence). The CDR3 runs to 12 residues. DNA for the CDR3: TGCAGTTGCCCACACCAGTACAATGAGCAGTTCTTC. This sequence encodes CSCPHQYNEQFF.

V gene TRBV6-5 combines with J gene TRBJ1-6; 7 nucleotides agree with TRBD1. With 6 bases clipped from V and 4 bases from J, the junction kept 9 bases outside the gene matches. The germline V gene encodes CDR1 MNHEY and CDR2 SVGAGI. The CDR3 contains 16 residues. This chain's CDR3 is CASRRDRVAYNSPLHF. CDR3 nucleotide sequence: TGTGCCAGCAGGCGAGACAGGGTGGCTTATAATTCACCCCTCCACTTT.

This clonotype turned up a few times. The V gene is TRBV5-8, the J gene TRBJ2-1, with D possibly TRBD2 on 6 matching bases. The ends were cut back, 4 bases at V and 10 bases at J, with 12 bases in the middle. Germline V gene sequence: CDR1 SGHTS, CDR2 YDEGEE. The CDR3 extends over 12 amino acids. The CDR3 here is CASSQWAGEQFF. The CDR3 DNA is TGTGCCAGCAGCCAGTGGGCGGGGGAGCAGTTCTTC.

The table lists this clonotype with a few counts. The rearrangement joins TRBV20-1 to TRBJ1-6; 7 bases map to TRBD1. The V gene's germline CDR1 is DFQATT and CDR2 SNEGSKA (reference sequence). The CDR3 loop spans 16 amino acids. V lost 0 bases and J lost 6; bases outside the gene matches: 8. The CDR3 DNA sequence: TGCAGTGCTAGAGATACCGACAGGGAATTTAATTCACCCCTCCACTTT. Protein product: CSARDTDREFNSPLHF.

DNA for the CDR3: TGTGCCACCAGTGATTCAAGCACAGGAGACACCTGCGAGCAGTACTTC. Translating it yields CATSDSSTGDTCEQYF. The V gene is TRBV24-1, the J gene TRBJ2-4; D might be TRBD1 (5 bases). The closer fit of TRBJ2-7 to the DNA end suggests the J call may be wrong. The CDR3 is 16 amino acids. Germline V gene sequence: CDR1 KGHDR, CDR2 SFDVKD.

The V call is TRBV13, the J call TRBJ2-1, with D possibly called TRBD1 or TRBD2 (5 bases each). Trimming stripped 1 base from V and 2 bases from J, with 12 bases between. The CDR3 extends over 16 amino acids. Germline CDR1 is PRHDT and CDR2 is FYEKMQ (reference sequence). DNA for the CDR3: TGTGCCAGCAGCTTAGTAGGGGACGGGGCCTACAATGAGCAGTTCTTC. Amino acid sequence: CASSLVGDGAYNEQFF. Based on the CDR3 plus reference TRBV13 and TRBJ2-1, the full variable domain is AAGVIQSPRHLIKEKRETATLKCYPIPRHDTVYWYQQGPGQDPQFLISFYEKMQSDKGSIPDRFSAQQFSDYHSELNMSSLELGDSALYFCASSLVGDGAYNEQFFGPGTRLTVL.

This chain uses TRBV29-1 with TRBJ1-2, with D perhaps TRBD1 (5 bases). The CDR3 is made up of 12 amino acids. Per germline, CDR1 SQVTM and CDR2 ANQGSEA. The V and J ends lost 7 bases and 8 bases respectively, with 17 bases between them. The CDR3 nucleotides read TGCAGCGCGTGGGTCGGGGGGTACGGCTACACCTTC. Its translation: CSAWVGGYGYTF.

This clonotype has just a few counts. CDR3 protein: CSVASYRGTEAFF. For the CDR3, the DNA is TGCAGCGTTGCTAGTTACAGGGGGACTGAAGCTTTCTTT. V is TRBV29-1 and J is TRBJ1-1, with 8 bases matching TRBD1. This CDR3 is built from 13 residues. The V gene end was trimmed by 4 bases and the J gene end by 5 bases; junction bases not matched to a gene: 6. Germline-derived CDR1 and CDR2 are SQVTM and ANQGSEA.

The CDR3 loop reads CASSERAGGPDEQFF. The CDR3 nucleotides read TGTGCCAGCAGTGAAAGGGCGGGGGGGCCAGATGAGCAGTTCTTC. J is TRBJ2-1 and V is TRBV2; 9 positions agree with TRBD2. The germline CDR1 and CDR2 sequences are SNHLY and FYNNEI. V gave up 2 bases and J gave up 8 bases; unmatched junction bases: 7. This CDR3 comprises 15 residues.

This clonotype was picked up many times. CDR3 residues: CSAPRRTYEQYF. The CDR3 region has the DNA TGCAGTGCTCCCAGGAGAACCTACGAGCAGTACTTC. The chain has TRBV20-1 and TRBJ2-7, with D unclear. The CDR3 loop spans 12 amino acids. Trimming stripped 5 bases from V and 2 bases from J, with 10 bases between. Germline CDR1 reads DFQATT; CDR2 reads SNEGSKA (reference sequence).

The rearrangement uses TRBV7-2 and TRBJ2-3, with D perhaps matching TRBD2 (6 bases). The CDR3 loop spans 15 amino acids. With 6 bases removed from V and 0 bases from J, the gap between germline ends came to 13 bases. The germline gives CDR1 SGHTA, CDR2 FQGNSA. The CDR3, as DNA: TGTGCCAGCAGTCGGCGGGGAGCTAGCACAGATACGCAGTATTTT. Its translation: CASSRRGASTDTQYF.

In this sample, this clonotype turned up a few times. The J gene is TRBJ2-7, the V gene TRBV20-1; 11 bases match TRBD1. The CDR3 runs to 14 residues. Germline assignment: CDR1 DFQATT and CDR2 SNEGSKA (reference sequence). V shed 2 bases, J shed 4 bases, and the junction held 4 bases outside the gene matches. The CDR3 coding sequence is TGCAGTGCTAGACGGGACAGGGGGAGGTACGAGCAGTACTTC. This sequence encodes CSARRDRGRYEQYF.

This sequence joins TRBV5-1 and TRBJ2-3; no reliable D call. The germline V gene encodes CDR1 SGHRS and CDR2 YFSETQ. Trimming cost V 5 bases and J 2 bases, with 9 bases left between them. The CDR3 covers 13 residues. The CDR3 coding sequence is TGCGCCAGCAGATTAGGAGACACAGATACGCAGTATTTT. Translated, it gives CASRLGDTDTQYF.

This clonotype has only a few counts. The genes are TRBV6-5 and TRBJ2-7; D is perhaps TRBD2 (6 bases). V lost 3 bases, J lost 1 base, and 13 bases lay in between. CDR1 and CDR2 from the germline V gene are MNHEY and SVGAGI. The CDR3 has 15 amino acids. The CDR3 DNA reads TGTGCCAGCAGTTATTCGGGGGAGCGTTCCTACGAGCAGTACTTC. It encodes CASSYSGERSYEQYF.

This clonotype was observed a few times. The J gene is TRBJ1-1, the V gene TRBV15; maybe TRBD1 (5 bases). V lost 3 bases to trimming and J lost 1 base, with 12 bases between them. CDR1 and CDR2 (germline): LNHNV, YYDKDF (reference sequence). CDR3 length equals 15 residues. The chain's CDR3 is CATSREKGSNTEAFF. CDR3 sequence (DNA): TGTGCCACCAGCAGGGAGAAGGGGTCGAACACTGAAGCTTTCTTT.

DNA of the CDR3: TGTGCCACCAGCAGGGGCGGATCCTACACGACAGATACGCAGTATTTT. Its translation: CATSRGGSYTTDTQYF. This chain uses TRBV15 with TRBJ2-3; D remains ambiguous. V dropped 3 bases and J dropped 3 bases, with 16 bases sitting between them. Germline V lookup: CDR1 LNHNV, CDR2 YYDKDF (reference sequence). CDR3 size: 16 residues.

This clonotype showed up just a few times. The chain couples TRBV28 to TRBJ2-1, with 14 bases aligning to TRBD2. Germline-derived CDR1 and CDR2 are MDHEN and SYDVKM. The CDR3 consists of 14 residues. Trimming removed 8 bases from V and 8 bases from J; junction bases left unmatched: 5. CDR3 sequence reads: CASRLAGGIHEQFF. DNA of the CDR3: TGTGCCAGCCGACTAGCGGGGGGGATCCATGAGCAGTTCTTC.

V usage is TRBV7-8 and J usage is TRBJ1-2; possibly TRBD1 for D (5 bases). The CDR3 loop spans 16 amino acids. The V gene's germline CDR1 is SGHVS and CDR2 FQNEAQ. V was pared by 5 bases and J by 0 bases, with 16 bases between. As DNA, the CDR3 is TGTGCCAGCAGCGCCCACGGGGCCGGGACTAACTATGGCTACACCTTC. Its protein is CASSAHGAGTNYGYTF. Together with reference TRBV7-8 and TRBJ1-2, the CDR3 gives the full variable domain: GAGVSQSPRYKVAKRGQDVALRCDPISGHVSLFWYQQALGQGPEFLTYFQNEAQLDKSGLPSDRFFAERPEGSVSTLKIQRTQQEDSAVYLCASSAHGAGTNYGYTFGSGTRLTVV.

The rearrangement links TRBV28 to TRBJ1-1; D remains unclear. This CDR3 has 14 amino acids. Looked up from germline, CDR1 is MDHEN and CDR2 is SYDVKM. Trimming removed 1 base from V and 1 base from J, with 7 bases in between. The CDR3 DNA reads TGTGCCAGCAGTTTATCAGAAAAGAACACTGAAGCTTTCTTT. Its translation is CASSLSEKNTEAFF.

The chain combines TRBV27 with TRBJ2-7, with a possible D match to TRBD2 (6 bases). Germline assignment: CDR1 MNHEY and CDR2 SMNVEV (reference sequence). Trimming took 2 bases from V and 3 from J, leaving 14 bases between them. This CDR3 is 15 amino acids long. CDR3 nucleotides: TGTGCCAGCAGTTTAGGGGGGAGTCCGAACTACGAGCAGTACTTC. Translation: CASSLGGSPNYEQYF.

In regard to this clonotype: This may be a read error, as it is one base from a much larger clone. V and J are TRBV6-4 and TRBJ2-1; 11 nucleotides align to TRBD2. The J call may be wrong; the DNA end is better matched by TRBJ2-7. There are 15 residues in the CDR3. CDR1 and CDR2 (germline): MRHNA, SNTAGT. CDR3 DNA: TGTGCCAGCAGTGAGGGTAGCGGGGGGGCTTATGAGCAGTACTTC. Protein: CASSEGSGGAYEQYF.

The V gene is TRBV18, the J gene TRBJ2-7; TRBD1 aligns across 9 bases. The CDR3 sequence is 17 residues long. The V and J ends lost 0 bases and 7 bases, in that order; junction bases with no gene match: 13. Looked up from germline, CDR1 is KGHSH and CDR2 is LQKENI. This chain's CDR3 is CASSPPSRGQGLNEQYF. CDR3 nucleotide sequence: TGTGCCAGCTCACCACCCTCCAGGGGACAGGGTTTGAATGAGCAGTACTTC.

The V gene is TRBV7-2, the J gene TRBJ2-4; 8 bases match TRBD1. The CDR3 is made up of 14 amino acids. Germline CDR1 SGHTA, CDR2 FQGNSA. Unmatched junction bases numbered 8, after V lost 5 bases and J lost 8 bases. CDR3 protein: CASSAVTGGYIQYF. The CDR3 bases are TGTGCCAGCAGCGCCGTCACAGGGGGATACATTCAGTACTTC.

V gene TRBV29-1 combines with J gene TRBJ2-7; 10 bases fit TRBD2. The germline CDR1 and CDR2 sequences are SQVTM and ANQGSEA. The V gene end was trimmed by 7 bases and the J gene end by 7 bases; junction bases not matched to a gene: 13. The CDR3 consists of 14 residues. The CDR3 protein is CSAELAGLYNEQYF. CDR3 DNA: TGCAGCGCCGAACTAGCGGGGTTATACAATGAGCAGTACTTC.

There are many counts of this clonotype. The chain employs TRBV4-3 and TRBJ2-1, with a weak D call TRBD1 (5 bases). CDR3 length: 14 amino acids. The V and J ends lost 0 bases and 6 bases respectively, with 9 bases between them. The germline V gene encodes CDR1 LGHNA and CDR2 YSLEER. The CDR3 DNA reads as TGCGCCAGCAGCCAAGATGCCAGGGCCAATGAGCAGTTCTTC. Translated, it gives CASSQDARANEQFF.

In its sample, this clonotype was seen a few times. The chain joins TRBV6-2 or TRBV6-3 to TRBJ1-2; D not certain. V shed 0 bases and J shed 6 bases, with 11 bases lying between them. Germline CDR1 MNHEY, CDR2 SVGEGT. CDR3 length equals 14 residues. The CDR3 DNA reads TGTGCCAGCAGTTACTCCCCCCTCGGGGATGGCTACACCTTC. It is translated as CASSYSPLGDGYTF.